The next 5 T cell receptor beta chains were all read from a single sample in a study of graft-versus-host responses after intestinal transplantation (dated by TCRdb to 2020 to 2023). Receptor amplification or capture employed the immunoSEQ multiplex PCR assay. Here the immuneACCESS table is served through TCRdb, limited to in-frame sequences with V and J called. Missing clones are a known gap in these copies; in checked studies unresolved V genes cover under half, and the rest lacks a known reason. For this sample there are 35,000 to 45,000 clones; around 96% appear just once. Approximately 0.8% of the sample lies in the top ten. The sequenced sample was PBMCs, obtained 16 days after intestinal transplant. The origin of the receptors is a human patient who received an intestinal transplant, so some T cells may come from the graft donor.

The chain is built from TRBV15 and TRBJ1-3, with D tentatively TRBD1 (6 bases). Deletions cut 0 bases from V and 2 bases from J, with 14 bases between. The CDR3 covers 17 residues. Germline V gives CDR1 LNHNV, CDR2 YYDKDF (reference sequence). The DNA of the CDR3 is TGTGCCACCAGCAGAGATCATTGGGGGCACCCTGGAAACACCATATATTTT. Protein sequence: CATSRDHWGHPGNTIYF.

The chain carries TRBV30 and TRBJ2-1; tentative D call: TRBD2 (6 bases). The CDR3 spans 16 residues. V was cut by 0 bases and J by 0 bases, with 12 bases left in between. Germline CDR1 reads GTSNPN; CDR2 reads SVGIG (reference sequence). This CDR3 is CAWSVRGRNSYNEQFF. The DNA for the CDR3 is TGTGCCTGGAGTGTACGGGGGAGAAACTCCTACAATGAGCAGTTCTTC.

In this sample, this clone turned up once. The rearrangement uses TRBV5-4 and TRBJ2-3; maybe TRBD1 (6 bases). The V end lost 4 bases, the J end lost 6 bases, and 15 bases lay between the germline ends. CDR1 is SGHNT and CDR2 is YYREEE in the germline V gene (reference sequence). The CDR3 loop spans 14 amino acids. In nucleotides, the CDR3 is TGTGCCAGCAGCAAGACTGGGGGCCAGGATACGCAGTATTTT. It yields the protein CASSKTGGQDTQYF.

The chain is built from TRBV7-8 and TRBJ1-1; D is possibly TRBD1 (5 bases). The V gene's germline CDR1 is SGHVS and CDR2 FQNEAQ. The CDR3 has 13 amino acids. Trimming took off 5 bases at V and 8 bases at J, with 15 bases between the two ends. The CDR3 DNA reads TGTGCCAGCAGCCAAAAGGGTGGGGCAGAAGCTTTCTTT. Translating it yields CASSQKGGAEAFF.

This chain uses TRBV28 with TRBJ2-6; TRBD1 matches 8 bases. Germline loops: CDR1 MDHEN, CDR2 SYDVKM. V gave up 3 bases and J gave up 2 bases; unmatched junction bases: 6. The CDR3 loop spans 17 amino acids. The CDR3 DNA reads as TGTGCCAGCAGTTTGGAGACAGGGGAAGCTGGGGCCAACGTCCTGACTTTC. Protein: CASSLETGEAGANVLTF.